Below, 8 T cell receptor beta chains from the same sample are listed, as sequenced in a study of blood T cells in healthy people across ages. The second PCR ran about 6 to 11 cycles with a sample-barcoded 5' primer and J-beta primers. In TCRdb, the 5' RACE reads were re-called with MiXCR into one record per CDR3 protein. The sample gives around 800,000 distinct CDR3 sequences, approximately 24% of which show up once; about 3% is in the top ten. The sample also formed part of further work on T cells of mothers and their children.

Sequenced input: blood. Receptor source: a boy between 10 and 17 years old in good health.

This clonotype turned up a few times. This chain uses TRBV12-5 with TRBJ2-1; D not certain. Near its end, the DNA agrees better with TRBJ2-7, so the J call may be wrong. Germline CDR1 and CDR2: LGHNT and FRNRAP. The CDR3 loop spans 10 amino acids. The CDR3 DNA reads TGTGCTAGTGGTTTTGACGAGCAGTACTTC. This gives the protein CASGFDEQYF.

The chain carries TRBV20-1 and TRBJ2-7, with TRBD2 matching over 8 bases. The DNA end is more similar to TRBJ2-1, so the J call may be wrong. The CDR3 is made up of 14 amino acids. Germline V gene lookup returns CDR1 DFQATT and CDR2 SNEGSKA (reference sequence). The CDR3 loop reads CSARSGGGYNEQFF. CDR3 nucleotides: TGCAGTGCCAGGTCCGGGGGGGGTTACAATGAGCAGTTCTTC.

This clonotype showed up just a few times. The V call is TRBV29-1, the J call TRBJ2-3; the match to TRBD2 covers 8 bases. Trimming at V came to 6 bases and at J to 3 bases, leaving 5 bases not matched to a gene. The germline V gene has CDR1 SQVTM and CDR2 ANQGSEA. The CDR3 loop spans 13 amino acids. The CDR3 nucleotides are TGCAGCGTCACCGGGACTAGGACAGATACGCAGTATTTT. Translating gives CSVTGTRTDTQYF.

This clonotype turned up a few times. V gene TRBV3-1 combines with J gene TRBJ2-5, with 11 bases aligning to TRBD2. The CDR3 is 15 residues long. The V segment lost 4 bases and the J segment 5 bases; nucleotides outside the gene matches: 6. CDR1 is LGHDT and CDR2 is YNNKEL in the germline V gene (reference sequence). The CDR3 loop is CASSPSGGPSETQYF. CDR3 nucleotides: TGTGCCAGCAGCCCTAGCGGGGGGCCGTCGGAGACCCAGTACTTC.

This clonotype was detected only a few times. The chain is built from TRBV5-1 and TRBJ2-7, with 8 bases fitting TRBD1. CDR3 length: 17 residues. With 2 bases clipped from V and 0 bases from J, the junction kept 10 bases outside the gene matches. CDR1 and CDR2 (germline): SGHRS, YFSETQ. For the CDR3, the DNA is TGCGCCAGCAGCTTCGACAGGGGTCTCTCGAGCTCCTACGAGCAGTACTTC. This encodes CASSFDRGLSSSYEQYF. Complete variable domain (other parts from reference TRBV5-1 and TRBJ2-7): KAGVTQTPRYLIKTRGQQVTLSCSPISGHRSVSWYQQTPGQGLQFLFEYFSETQRNKGNFPGRFSGRQFSNSRSEMNVSTLELGDSALYLCASSFDRGLSSSYEQYFGPGTRLTVT.

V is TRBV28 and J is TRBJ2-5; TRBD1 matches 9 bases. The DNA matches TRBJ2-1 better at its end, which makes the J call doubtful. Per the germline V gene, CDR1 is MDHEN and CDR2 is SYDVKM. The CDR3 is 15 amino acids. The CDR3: CASSLGGQGVSEQFF. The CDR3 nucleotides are TGTGCCAGCAGTTTAGGGGGACAGGGAGTCAGCGAGCAGTTCTTC.

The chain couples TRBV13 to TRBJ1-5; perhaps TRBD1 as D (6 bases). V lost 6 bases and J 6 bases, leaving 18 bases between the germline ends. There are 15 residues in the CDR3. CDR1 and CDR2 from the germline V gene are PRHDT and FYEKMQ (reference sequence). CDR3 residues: CASSWGGGLGQPQHF. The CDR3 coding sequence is TGTGCCAGCAGTTGGGGTGGGGGGCTGGGTCAGCCCCAGCATTTT. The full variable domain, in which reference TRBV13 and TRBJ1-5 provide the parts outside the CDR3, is AAGVIQSPRHLIKEKRETATLKCYPIPRHDTVYWYQQGPGQDPQFLISFYEKMQSDKGSIPDRFSAQQFSDYHSELNMSSLELGDSALYFCASSWGGGLGQPQHFGDGTRLSIL.

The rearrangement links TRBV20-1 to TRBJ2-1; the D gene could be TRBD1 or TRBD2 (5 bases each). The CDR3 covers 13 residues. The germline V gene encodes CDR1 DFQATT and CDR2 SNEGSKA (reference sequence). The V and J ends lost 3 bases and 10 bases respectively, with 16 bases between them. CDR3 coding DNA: TGCAGTGCTAGGAAGACCACCCGGGACGAGCAGTTCTTC. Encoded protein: CSARKTTRDEQFF.